A selection of T cell receptor beta chains follows, all from one sample in a study of blood T cell repertoires in COVID-19. Using immunoSEQ multiplex PCR, the repertoire was profiled, and TCRdb retains in-frame clones only, with some absent. This table has 200,000 to 250,000 clones, approximately 90% appearing once. Sequenced material: PBMCs or T cells enriched from blood (not recorded which). All receptors derive from a woman in her 30s with acute COVID-19. Both conserved end residues are part of each CDR3. Fields, in order: V gene, D gene, J gene, CDR3 length, clone size, CDR3 protein, CDR3 DNA. The D gene is left open where the match is weak. The size entry is marked missing in some rows and otherwise reads once, few, many or a size class.

TRBV18,TRBD1,TRBJ2-1,16,NA,CASSPSQGASYNEQFF,TGTGCCAGCTCACCTTCCCAGGGGGCGTCTTACAATGAGCAGTTCTTC
TRBV7-3,TRBD2,TRBJ2-1,16,NA,CASSSLAGGSYNEQFF,TGTGCCAGCAGCTCCCTAGCGGGAGGGAGTTACAATGAGCAGTTCTTC
TRBV28,TRBD1,TRBJ2-7,15,few,CASREEQGAPKKQYF,TGTGCCAGCAGGGAAGAACAGGGGGCCCCTAAGAAGCAGTACTTC
TRBV27,NA,TRBJ2-7,14,NA,CASSFNRRGGEQYF,TGTGCCAGCAGTTTCAACCGCAGGGGTGGGGAGCAGTACTTC
TRBV2,NA,TRBJ1-5,16,NA,CASAFGNPNSNQPQHF,TGTGCCAGTGCCTTCGGGAACCCTAATAGCAATCAGCCCCAGCATTTT
TRBV29-1,NA,TRBJ2-1,14,NA,CSVEGREHNNEQFF,TGCAGCGTTGAAGGGCGGGAACATAATAATGAGCAGTTCTTC
TRBV27,TRBD1,TRBJ1-2,16,once,CASSLSKTGLNYGYTF,TGTGCCAGCAGTTTATCAAAGACAGGGTTAAACTATGGCTACACCTTC
TRBV28,TRBD1,TRBJ1-5,14,NA,CASSTDRVDQPQHF,TGTGCCAGCAGTACGGACAGGGTTGATCAGCCCCAGCATTTT
TRBV27,TRBD1,TRBJ1-1,16,once,CASSGDRARGNTEAFF,TGTGCCAGCAGTGGGGACAGGGCTCGCGGTAACACTGAAGCTTTCTTT
TRBV6-2/TRBV6-3,TRBD1,TRBJ2-7,16,NA,CASSYPDRGPRNEQYF,TGTGCCAGCAGTTACCCGGACAGGGGTCCCCGGAACGAGCAGTACTTC
TRBV10-3,NA,TRBJ2-1,15,NA,CAVGGDVSSYNEQFF,TGTGCCGTCGGGGGTGACGTGAGCTCCTACAATGAGCAGTTCTTC
TRBV27,NA,TRBJ1-2,12,NA,CASSFYLGENTF,TGTGCCAGCAGCTTTTACCTCGGGGAGAACACCTTC